The rows below give T cell receptor beta chains drawn from one sample of a study of T cell changes during pregnancy in multiple sclerosis. The repertoire was sequenced with immunoSEQ multiplex PCR; TCRdb's copy has only in-frame clones and lacks some. This table holds 14,000 or so clones, more than 85% found once. This material consisted of peripheral blood, taken in the second trimester of pregnancy. Receptor source: a female donor in good health, enrolled as a control in a pregnancy study. Both conserved end residues are part of each CDR3. The order of the fields is D gene, V gene, J gene, clone size, CDR3 protein, CDR3 DNA. The D gene is left open where the match is weak. Size tells how often a clone was seen (once, few, many) or the class of an expanded clone, and some rows leave it out.

>.|TRBV6-1|TRBJ1-3|.
CASSGLGDMVDTIYF
TGTGCCAGCAGTGGTCTGGGGGACATGGTAGACACCATATATTTT
>.|TRBV27|TRBJ2-1|.
CASRPSDSYNEQFF
TGTGCCAGCAGACCTAGCGATAGCTACAATGAGCAGTTCTTC
>TRBD1|TRBV4-2|TRBJ1-1|.
CASSSQGAMNTEAFF
TGTGCCAGCAGTTCGCAGGGGGCTATGAACACTGAAGCTTTCTTT
>TRBD1|TRBV7-9|TRBJ1-1|.
CASSSGVDRPNTEAFF
TGTGCCAGCAGCTCGGGTGTGGACAGGCCGAACACTGAAGCTTTCTTT
>TRBD1|TRBV7-8|TRBJ1-2|once
CASSLATGAEGYTF
TGTGCCAGCAGCTTAGCGACAGGGGCGGAGGGCTACACCTTC
>TRBD2|TRBV6-4|TRBJ2-3|.
CASSDGSGDTDTQYF
TGTGCCAGCAGTGACGGCAGCGGGGATACAGATACGCAGTATTTT
>TRBD2|TRBV5-6|TRBJ2-5|.
CASSTLAHETQYF
TGTGCCAGCAGCACACTAGCGCACGAGACCCAGTACTTC
>.|TRBV7-9|TRBJ2-2|once
CASSSSVAGTGDTGELFF
TGTGCCAGCAGCTCCAGCGTAGCCGGGACGGGGGACACCGGGGAGCTGTTTTTT
>.|TRBV7-9|TRBJ2-6|.
CASSTISPTGANVLTF
TGTGCCAGTTCTACGATCTCGCCGACTGGGGCCAACGTCCTGACTTTC
>TRBD2|TRBV7-2|TRBJ2-3|.
CASSFPSGRFTDTQYF
TGTGCCAGCAGCTTCCCTAGCGGGAGGTTCACAGATACGCAGTATTTT
>TRBD2|TRBV6-1|TRBJ2-7|.
CASGRTSGGNYEQYF
TGTGCCAGCGGCCGGACTAGCGGGGGGAACTACGAGCAGTACTTC
>.|TRBV2|TRBJ1-2|.
CASRDSFNYGYTF
TGTGCCAGCAGGGACAGTTTTAACTATGGCTACACCTTC
>TRBD2|TRBV7-9|TRBJ2-3|.
CASSLLQRGTDTQYF
TGTGCCAGCAGCTTACTCCAGCGGGGGACAGATACGCAGTATTTT
>TRBD1|TRBV9|TRBJ2-2|.
CASNTGGPGELFF
TGTGCCAGCAATACAGGGGGCCCCGGGGAGCTGTTTTTT
>.|TRBV5-1|TRBJ1-5|.
CASSLAGEKWPQHF
TGCGCCAGCAGCTTGGCCGGGGAAAAGTGGCCCCAGCATTTT
>.|TRBV11-2|TRBJ1-1|once
CASSPGAAEQAFF
TGTGCCAGCAGCCCAGGGGCAGCCGAACAAGCTTTCTTT
>.|TRBV5-5|TRBJ1-1|.
CASSIYRDTSLRNTEAFF
TGTGCCAGCAGCATATACCGGGACACCTCATTGAGAAACACTGAAGCTTTCTTT
>.|TRBV4-3|TRBJ1-4|.
CASSQDPSIRGHSTNEKLFF
TGCGCCAGCAGCCAAGATCCCTCTATACGGGGACACTCAACTAATGAAAAACTGTTTTTT
>.|TRBV7-8|TRBJ1-1|once
CASRAGRGVTEAFF
TGTGCCAGCAGAGCAGGACGGGGGGTCACTGAAGCTTTCTTT
>TRBD2|TRBV6-1|TRBJ2-7|.
CASSDLPGLAGAMSSYEQYF
TGTGCCAGCAGTGACCTACCGGGACTAGCGGGAGCCATGAGCTCCTACGAGCAGTACTTC
>TRBD1|TRBV5-5|TRBJ2-5|.
CASSSRTGAETQYF
TGTGCCAGCAGCTCCAGGACAGGGGCAGAGACCCAGTACTTC
>.|TRBV2|TRBJ2-3|.
CASLWGVDTDTQYF
TGTGCCAGCCTGTGGGGGGTGGACACAGATACGCAGTATTTT
>TRBD2|TRBV13|TRBJ2-2|.
CASSLRSGTNTGELFF
TGTGCCAGCAGCTTAAGAAGCGGGACGAACACCGGGGAGCTGTTTTTT
>TRBD2|TRBV7-9|TRBJ2-3|.
CASSLLAGGRSTDTQYF
TGTGCCAGCAGCTTACTAGCGGGAGGCCGGAGCACAGATACGCAGTATTTT
>.|TRBV7-3|TRBJ2-6|.
CASSASAGPGANVLTF
TGTGCCAGCAGCGCTTCGGCAGGGCCTGGGGCCAACGTCCTGACTTTC
>TRBD1|TRBV19|TRBJ1-2|.
CASRDRGRLDYGYTF
TGTGCCAGTAGGGACAGGGGGCGCTTAGACTATGGCTACACCTTC
>.|TRBV27|TRBJ2-1|.
CASSFQGPYNEQFF
TGTGCCAGCAGTTTTCAGGGTCCCTACAATGAGCAGTTCTTC
>.|TRBV10-3|TRBJ2-1|.
CAISDPGKGYNEQFF
TGTGCCATCAGTGACCCAGGGAAAGGCTACAATGAGCAGTTCTTC
>.|TRBV27|TRBJ1-1|.
CASSTRMSAEAFF
TGTGCCAGCAGTACTCGGATGAGCGCTGAAGCTTTCTTT
>.|TRBV15|TRBJ1-5|once
CATSSREGGAQHF
TGTGCCACCAGCTCGAGGGAGGGGGGGGCCCAGCATTTT
>.|TRBV18|TRBJ1-1|.
CASSPDPLAGSEAFF
TGTGCCAGCTCACCCGACCCCCTTGCAGGATCTGAAGCTTTCTTT
>.|TRBV19|TRBJ1-5|.
CASTTGRVYSNQPQHF
TGTGCCAGTACCACAGGGAGGGTTTATAGCAATCAGCCCCAGCATTTT
>TRBD2|TRBV5-1|TRBJ2-3|.
CASSLDGAGSTDTQYF
TGCGCCAGCAGCTTGGACGGAGCGGGAAGCACAGATACGCAGTATTTT
>TRBD1|TRBV9|TRBJ1-2|.
CASSVAGTGGYGYTF
TGTGCCAGCAGCGTAGCAGGGACAGGGGGCTATGGCTACACCTTC
>.|TRBV6-1|TRBJ1-1|.
CASSEEGGGSKAFF
TGTGCCAGCAGTGAAGAGGGGGGGGGCAGTAAAGCTTTCTTT
>TRBD2|TRBV2|TRBJ2-7|once
CASSVRLAETYEQYF
TGTGCCAGCAGTGTCCGACTAGCGGAGACCTACGAGCAGTACTTC
>.|TRBV11-2|TRBJ1-5|.
CASSLDGRRPQHF
TGTGCCAGCAGCTTAGACGGGAGGAGGCCCCAGCATTTT
>TRBD1|TRBV7-3|TRBJ2-6|once
CASSFTGAGANVLTF
TGTGCCAGCAGCTTCACAGGGGCTGGGGCCAACGTCCTGACTTTC
>.|TRBV11-2|TRBJ1-5|.
CASSLGAVQPQHF
TGTGCCAGCAGCTTAGGGGCCGTGCAGCCCCAGCATTTT
>TRBD1|TRBV19|TRBJ1-1|once
CASDRGWEFTEAFF
TGTGCCAGCGACAGGGGGTGGGAGTTCACTGAAGCTTTCTTT
>TRBD2|TRBV7-3|TRBJ2-5|.
CASSLQRGRQETQYF
TGTGCCAGCAGCCTCCAGCGGGGGCGCCAAGAGACCCAGTACTTC
>.|TRBV4-1|TRBJ1-2|.
CASSQVERAGERGYTF
TGCGCCAGCAGCCAAGTTGAAAGGGCAGGGGAACGTGGCTACACCTTC
>.|TRBV4-2|TRBJ2-7|.
CASSQDQLPSNEQYF
TGTGCCAGCAGCCAAGATCAGTTACCCTCCAACGAGCAGTACTTC
>TRBD2|TRBV4-1|TRBJ2-5|.
CASSLSGGAGETQYF
TGCGCCAGCAGCCTTAGCGGGGGGGCGGGAGAGACCCAGTACTTC
>TRBD1|TRBV28|TRBJ1-2|.
CASTTPRDRGIPNGYTF
TGTGCCAGCACAACCCCCCGGGACAGGGGCATCCCTAATGGCTACACCTTC